Shown below are 9 T cell receptor beta chains from a single sample sequenced in a study of shared clonotypes between healthy human individuals. Profiling relied on immunoSEQ multiplex PCR, and the TCRdb table lists in-frame clones only, not all of them. The sample lists over 700,000 clones; roughly 72% were seen once. The sample taken for sequencing was memory CD4+ T cells sorted from blood. Specified subset: CD45RA-negative fraction. The receptors were sampled from a young woman in good health.

The table lists this clone with a count of one. The chain employs TRBV21-1 and TRBJ1-1. TRBV21-1 is classified as a pseudogene. The CDR3 extends over 13 amino acids. In nucleotides, the CDR3 is TGTGCCAGCAGCATTGGGGGGGGAACTGAAGCTTTCTTT. Amino acids: CASSIGGGTEAFF.

The chain has TRBV10-3 and TRBJ2-1; 12 nucleotides match TRBD2. This CDR3 contains 15 residues. Germline V lookup: CDR1 ENHRY, CDR2 SYGVKD. V dropped 4 bases and J dropped 6; count of bases not matched to a gene: 4. The CDR3 loop is CAISASGRVTNEQFF. DNA of the CDR3: TGTGCCATCAGTGCTAGCGGGAGGGTGACCAATGAGCAGTTCTTC.

The V call is TRBV9, the J call TRBJ2-3, with TRBD1 matching 7 bases. From germline, CDR1 is SGDLS and CDR2 YYNGEE. There are 16 residues in the CDR3. V lost 4 bases, J lost 0 bases, and 8 bases stayed unmatched. The CDR3 is CASSIREGASTDTQYF. In DNA form, the CDR3 reads TGTGCCAGCAGCATTCGAGAGGGGGCGAGCACAGATACGCAGTATTTT.

The V gene is TRBV29-1, the J gene TRBJ2-5; 9 nucleotides match TRBD2. The J segment lost 1 base and the V segment lost 2 bases, leaving 5 bases of the junction unmatched. CDR1 is SQVTM and CDR2 is ANQGSEA in the germline V gene. The CDR3 spans 15 residues. The CDR3 region has the DNA TGCAGCGTTGAATTGGCGGGAGGGTCCCAAGAGACCCAGTACTTC. Its protein is CSVELAGGSQETQYF.

This chain uses TRBV7-8 with TRBJ2-3, with TRBD1 matching 9 bases. Trimming at V came to 1 base and at J to 6 bases, leaving 8 bases not matched to a gene. Germline V lookup: CDR1 SGHVS, CDR2 FQNEAQ. This CDR3 has 16 residues. The CDR3 nucleotides read TGTGCCAGCAGCTTAGGCGTCGACAGGGGGGTGGATACGCAGTATTTT. Its protein product is CASSLGVDRGVDTQYF.

The chain couples TRBV7-3 to TRBJ2-3; D unclear. Trimming took off 3 bases at V and 6 bases at J, with 7 bases between the two ends. There are 12 residues in the CDR3. Per germline, CDR1 SGHTA and CDR2 FQGTGA. The CDR3 sequence: CASSFYSDTQYF. CDR3 coding DNA: TGTGCCAGCAGCTTTTATTCGGATACGCAGTATTTT.

The chain links TRBV5-8 to TRBJ2-5; possibly TRBD1 for D (5 bases). V lost 4 bases, J lost 3 bases, and 16 bases lay in between. This CDR3 is 15 amino acids long. Germline V gene sequence: CDR1 SGHTS, CDR2 YDEGEE. The chain's CDR3 is CASSRKGVGKETQYF. CDR3 in DNA: TGTGCCAGCAGCCGGAAAGGGGTCGGAAAAGAGACCCAGTACTTC. Supplemented by reference TRBV5-8 and TRBJ2-5, the full variable domain reads EAGVTQSPTHLIKTRGQQATLRCSPISGHTSVYWYQQALGLGLQFLLWYDEGEERNRGNFPPRFSGRQFPNYSSELNVNALELEDSALYLCASSRKGVGKETQYFGPGTRLLVL.

The J gene is TRBJ2-1, the V gene TRBV5-1, with D perhaps TRBD2 (6 bases). The CDR3 has 17 residues. V was trimmed by 4 bases and J by 0 bases, leaving 17 bases between them. CDR1 is SGHRS, CDR2 YFSETQ, per germline. The CDR3 DNA is TGCGCCAGCAGCCCACCTAGCGCCTTTAGCTCCTACAATGAGCAGTTCTTC. As protein: CASSPPSAFSSYNEQFF. The whole variable domain, filled in from reference TRBV5-1 and TRBJ2-1, reads KAGVTQTPRYLIKTRGQQVTLSCSPISGHRSVSWYQQTPGQGLQFLFEYFSETQRNKGNFPGRFSGRQFSNSRSEMNVSTLELGDSALYLCASSPPSAFSSYNEQFFGPGTRLTVL.

The chain recombines TRBV19 with TRBJ2-7; possible D gene TRBD2, 6 bases. V dropped 4 bases and J dropped 7 bases, with 17 bases sitting between them. The CDR3 has 14 residues. Germline CDR1 LNHDA, CDR2 SQIVND (reference sequence). The CDR3, as DNA: TGTGCCAGTAGTAAGGCGGGACCCGCGGGAGAGCAGTACTTC. Its protein is CASSKAGPAGEQYF.